One and the same sample provided the 21 T cell receptor beta chains below, sequenced in a study of cytomegalovirus exposure and HLA in healthy donors. Vbeta (60) and Jbeta (13) primers were used in the PCR. The protocol was immunoSEQ multiplex PCR, while the TCRdb copy is restricted to in-frame clones and leaves out a portion. The sample has approximately 250,000 clones, roughly 85% seen once. Sequenced material: PBMCs. The receptors were gathered from a girl between 2 and 10 years old in good health and CMV-seronegative.

The genes are TRBV6-5 and TRBJ2-7; TRBD2 might be the D (6 bases). V lost 4 bases, J lost 2 bases, and 18 bases lay in between. Germline CDR1 MNHEY, CDR2 SVGAGI. The CDR3 contains 16 residues. CDR3 DNA: TGTGCCAGCAGTTCTAGGAGGGACGCCACCCCCTACGAGCAGTACTTC. The encoded protein is CASSSRRDATPYEQYF.

The V and J genes are TRBV5-1 and TRBJ2-3; TRBD2 agrees at 8 bases. The CDR3 is 16 amino acids. CDR1 SGHRS and CDR2 YFSETQ come from the germline V gene. V was pared by 1 base and J by 2 bases, with 6 bases of the junction left unmatched. The CDR3, as DNA: TGCGCCAGCAGCTTGAAGGTAGCGGGGTCCACAGATACGCAGTATTTT. It translates to CASSLKVAGSTDTQYF.

V usage is TRBV5-8 and J usage is TRBJ2-7; 7 bases fit TRBD1. CDR3 size: 14 residues. Germline values: CDR1 SGHTS, CDR2 YDEGEE. V was clipped by 3 bases and J by 1 base; unmatched bases: 4. The CDR3 coding sequence is TGTGCCAGCAGCTACCGGGACAGATCCTACGAGCAGTACTTC. Protein product: CASSYRDRSYEQYF.

The chain joins TRBV29-1 to TRBJ1-1, with TRBD1 matching over 9 bases. The CDR3 is 13 amino acids. The V gene's germline CDR1 is SQVTM and CDR2 ANQGSEA. J gave up 5 bases and V 7 bases, and 8 bases lay outside the gene matches. CDR3 coding DNA: TGCAGCGACGGGACAGGGTCAGGGACTGAAGCTTTCTTT. Translated, it gives CSDGTGSGTEAFF.

V usage is TRBV5-4 and J usage is TRBJ1-1, with TRBD1 matching over 8 bases. The V gene end was trimmed by 3 bases and the J gene end by 5 bases; junction bases not matched to a gene: 3. This CDR3 has 13 amino acids. In germline, CDR1 is SGHNT, CDR2 YYREEE (reference sequence). The CDR3 region is CASSSTGVTEAFF. CDR3 sequence (DNA): TGTGCCAGCAGCTCGACAGGGGTAACTGAAGCTTTCTTT. The full variable domain, rest sourced from reference TRBV5-4 and TRBJ1-1, is ETGVTQSPTHLIKTRGQQVTLRCSSQSGHNTVSWYQQALGQGPQFIFQYYREEENGRGNFPPRFSGLQFPNYSSELNVNALELDDSALYLCASSSTGVTEAFFGQGTRLTVV.

The V call is TRBV23-1, the J call TRBJ1-2; D gene ambiguous. TRBV23-1 is flagged as an ORF with uncertain function. This CDR3 has 16 amino acids. Trimming cost V 0 bases and J 4 bases, with 15 bases left between them. The CDR3 protein is CASSQSQTLSPYGYTF. The CDR3 DNA is TGCGCCAGCAGTCAATCCCAGACACTTTCCCCCTATGGCTACACCTTC.

The rearrangement links TRBV19 to TRBJ1-1, with 12 bases matching TRBD1. The CDR3 extends over 15 amino acids. J was trimmed by 11 bases and V by 7 bases; bases with no gene match: 14. CDR1 is LNHDA and CDR2 is SQIVND in the germline V gene (reference sequence). CDR3 DNA: TGTGCCAGTACCAACAAGGGACAGGGGGCCCTTCGTGCTTTCTTT. It codes for CASTNKGQGALRAFF.

The chain employs TRBV5-4 and TRBJ2-5; TRBD2 agrees at 10 bases. The V and J ends lost 2 bases and 3 bases, in that order; junction bases with no gene match: 4. The CDR3 has 15 amino acids. Germline V gives CDR1 SGHNT, CDR2 YYREEE (reference sequence). The CDR3 here is CASSLPGLAKETQYF. The CDR3 DNA is TGTGCCAGCAGCTTACCGGGACTAGCGAAAGAGACCCAGTACTTC.

This clone was counted a few times. The rearrangement joins TRBV4-1 to TRBJ2-2; D unresolved. CDR1 MGHRA and CDR2 YSYEKL come from the germline V gene. V lost 2 bases to trimming and J lost 10 bases, with 5 bases between them. There are 11 residues in the CDR3. The CDR3 bases are TGCGCCAGCAGCCAATCAATGGAGCTGTTTTTT. Translated, it gives CASSQSMELFF.

Concerning this clone: A read error may account for a junction end that differs from germline. The gene calls are TRBV7-9 and TRBJ2-5, with 7 bases fitting TRBD1. Looked up from germline, CDR1 is SEHNR and CDR2 is FQNEAQ (reference sequence). This CDR3 is built from 14 residues. The CDR3: CASSLTGVREAQYF. CDR3 nucleotide sequence: TGTGCCAGCAGCTTAACAGGGGTTAGAGAGGCCCAGTACTTC.

The chain is built from TRBV5-1 and TRBJ2-1; TRBD2 might be the D (6 bases). The CDR3 is made up of 16 amino acids. Germline loops: CDR1 SGHRS, CDR2 YFSETQ. The V gene lost 0 bases and the J gene lost 3 bases, with 13 bases spanning the gap. The CDR3 nucleotides read TGCGCCAGCAGCTTGGGCCCAGAGCGGGTCTACAATGAGCAGTTCTTC. It translates to CASSLGPERVYNEQFF.

V and J are TRBV6-5 and TRBJ2-5; weak D call: TRBD1 (5 bases). Per germline, CDR1 MNHEY and CDR2 SVGAGI. V lost 0 bases, J lost 5 bases, and 10 bases lay in between. This CDR3 contains 14 residues. The DNA of the CDR3 is TGTGCCAGCAGTTACTCGCAAGGGGCGGAGACCCAGTACTTC. It encodes CASSYSQGAETQYF.

CDR3 sequence: CASSYGLDASTDTQYF. Written as DNA, the CDR3 is TGTGCCAGCAGTTACGGACTAGACGCTAGCACAGATACGCAGTATTTT. The chain carries TRBV5-4 and TRBJ2-3, with 7 nucleotides matching TRBD2. Trimming cost V 5 bases and J 0 bases; bases outside gene matches: 9. CDR1 and CDR2 from the germline V gene are SGHNT and YYREEE (reference sequence). CDR3 length: 16 residues.

The chain has TRBV29-1 and TRBJ1-4, with D unclear. Germline lookup yields CDR1 SQVTM and CDR2 ANQGSEA. This CDR3 spans 10 amino acids. Trimming removed 6 bases from V and 5 bases from J, with 4 bases in between. The CDR3 here is CSVRNEKLFF. The CDR3, as DNA: TGCAGCGTCAGAAATGAAAAACTGTTTTTT.

The V and J genes are TRBV7-8 and TRBJ2-3; TRBD2 agrees at 7 bases. From germline, CDR1 is SGHVS and CDR2 FQNEAQ. This CDR3 has 20 residues. J lost 1 base, V lost 5 bases, and 21 bases had no gene match. CDR3 amino acids: CASSPAFRDYLEGGTDTQYF. The CDR3 nucleotides are TGTGCCAGCAGCCCCGCTTTCCGGGACTACCTAGAAGGCGGCACAGATACGCAGTATTTT.

The gene calls are TRBV19 and TRBJ2-3, with D unclear. V was pared by 3 bases and J by 2 bases, with 18 bases between. The germline CDR1 and CDR2 sequences are LNHDA and SQIVND (reference sequence). This CDR3 contains 17 residues. As DNA, the CDR3 is TGTGCCAGTAGTATCGGATGGGCTCGCCCTTCCACAGATACGCAGTATTTT. Protein sequence: CASSIGWARPSTDTQYF.

The chain uses TRBV19 and TRBJ1-2, with a weak D call TRBD1 (6 bases). CDR3 length: 16 residues. CDR1 is LNHDA, CDR2 SQIVND, per germline (reference sequence). V lost 7 bases to trimming and J lost 4 bases, with 22 bases between them. CDR3 residues: CASTLSPRQATYGYTF. The CDR3 region has the DNA TGTGCCAGTACCCTATCCCCTCGACAGGCCACCTATGGCTACACCTTC.

V is TRBV6-5 and J is TRBJ1-1; TRBD1 might be the D (5 bases). This CDR3 has 13 residues. Between the trimmed V and J ends, which lost 5 bases and 0 bases, there was a span of 7 bases. CDR1 and CDR2 (germline): MNHEY, SVGAGI. The CDR3 nucleotides are TGTGCCAGCAGTGGGGCGATGAACACTGAAGCTTTCTTT. Its protein product is CASSGAMNTEAFF.

This chain connects TRBV5-1 to TRBJ1-2, with unresolved D. V shed 4 bases and J shed 3 bases, with 22 bases lying between them. The V gene's germline CDR1 is SGHRS and CDR2 YFSETQ. The CDR3 covers 17 residues. The CDR3 region is CASSLPGSEGAHYGYTF. The CDR3, as DNA: TGCGCCAGCAGCCTTCCTGGGTCAGAGGGAGCCCACTATGGCTACACCTTC. Full variable domain (remainder filled in from reference TRBV5-1 and TRBJ1-2): KAGVTQTPRYLIKTRGQQVTLSCSPISGHRSVSWYQQTPGQGLQFLFEYFSETQRNKGNFPGRFSGRQFSNSRSEMNVSTLELGDSALYLCASSLPGSEGAHYGYTFGSGTRLTVV.

The CDR3 nucleotides read TGTGCCAGCAGCAGGACTAGCGGGACTTCCTACAATGAGCAGTTCTTC. It specifies CASSRTSGTSYNEQFF. The gene calls are TRBV11-2 and TRBJ2-1; 12 bases map to TRBD2. From germline, CDR1 is SGHAT and CDR2 FQNNGV. CDR3 length: 16 residues. J gave up 1 base and V 5 bases, and 3 bases lay outside the gene matches.

The gene calls are TRBV15 and TRBJ2-3; no reliable D call. The CDR3 sequence is 16 residues long. Germline CDR1 reads LNHNV; CDR2 reads YYDKDF (reference sequence). V lost 0 bases and J 1 base, leaving 11 bases between the germline ends. CDR3 amino acids: CATSRDRQVRTDTQYF. DNA for the CDR3: TGTGCCACCAGCAGAGATCGTCAGGTACGCACAGATACGCAGTATTTT.